This T cell receptor (beta chain) is drawn from a study of cytomegalovirus exposure and HLA in healthy donors. Study outcomes and limitations: Among the CMV-associated chains, a few were confirmed in vitro as specific for CMV antigens.

Turning to this clone: Its specificity is unknown.

This CDR3 region has 13 residues. Germline V gives CDR1 LNHDA, CDR2 SQIVND (reference sequence). Trimming left V 3 bases short and J 0 bases short, with 5 bases between. PCR involved 60 Vbeta and 13 Jbeta primers. The data were produced by immunoSEQ multiplex PCR, yet TCRdb's version contains in-frame clones alone and is incomplete. In the table there are about 150,000 clones, 68% of which are singletons. The sample comprised PBMCs. The sequence was collected from a man aged 60-69 years in good health and CMV-seronegative. J is TRBJ1-1 and V is TRBV19; D call uncertain. In DNA form, the CDR3 reads TGTGCCAGTAGTATGACAATGAACACTGAAGCTTTCTTT. This encodes CASSMTMNTEAFF.